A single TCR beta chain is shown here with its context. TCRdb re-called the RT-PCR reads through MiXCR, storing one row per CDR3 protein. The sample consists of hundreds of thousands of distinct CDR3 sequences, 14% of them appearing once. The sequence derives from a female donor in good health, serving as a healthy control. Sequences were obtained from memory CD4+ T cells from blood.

The CDR3 reads CSARDGPYNEQFF. Written as DNA, the CDR3 is TGCAGTGCTAGAGATGGACCATACAATGAGCAGTTCTTC. The chain has TRBV20-1 and TRBJ2-1; D is uncertain. CDR3 size: 13 residues. Germline CDR1 and CDR2: DFQATT and SNEGSKA (reference sequence). Trimming took 0 bases from V and 4 from J, leaving 7 bases between them.